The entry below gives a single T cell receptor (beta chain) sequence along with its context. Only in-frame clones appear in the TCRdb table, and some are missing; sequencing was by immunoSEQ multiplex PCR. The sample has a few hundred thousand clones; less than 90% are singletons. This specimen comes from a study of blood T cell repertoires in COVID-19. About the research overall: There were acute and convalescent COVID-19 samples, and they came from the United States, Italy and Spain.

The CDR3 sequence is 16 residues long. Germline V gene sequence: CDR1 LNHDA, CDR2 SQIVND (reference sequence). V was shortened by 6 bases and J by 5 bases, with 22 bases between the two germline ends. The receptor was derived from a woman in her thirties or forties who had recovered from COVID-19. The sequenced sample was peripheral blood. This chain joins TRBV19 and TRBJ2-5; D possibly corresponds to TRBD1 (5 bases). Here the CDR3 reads CASSRQGGLFGETQYF. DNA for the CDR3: TGTGCCAGTAGCCGGCAGGGCGGTCTGTTCGGGGAGACCCAGTACTTC.